This T cell receptor (beta chain) stems from a study of blood T cells in healthy people across ages. Remarks on this clonotype: Antigen unknown.

Per-sample yields of isolated PBMCs were at least 6 million. V lost 2 bases to trimming and J lost 9 bases, with 11 bases between them. CDR3 length equals 13 residues. Germline assignment: CDR1 MNHEY and CDR2 SVGEGT. Whole-study results and caveats: Age showed a roughly linear inverse relationship with TCR beta diversity per million T cells. Donor CMV status, an unknown factor, possibly confounded changes in expanded clonotypes.

The use of a sample-barcoded 5' primer and a J-beta primer mix characterized a second PCR of about 6 to 12 cycles. TCRdb re-called the 5' RACE reads through MiXCR, storing one row per CDR3 protein. The table lists around 1,600,000 distinct CDR3 sequences, less than 45% of them singletons. The sequencing input was blood. This TCR was sampled from a woman between 18 and 30 years old in good health. The V gene is TRBV6-2 or TRBV6-3, the J gene TRBJ2-1, with D perhaps TRBD1 or TRBD2 (5 bases each). The CDR3 is CASSYTSGGEQFF. CDR3 coding DNA: TGTGCCAGCAGTTACACTTCTGGGGGTGAGCAGTTCTTC.